This T cell receptor beta chain originates from a study of CD8 T cells in ankylosing spondylitis. Study-level findings and limits: There was a TCR beta motif, made of several highly homologous variants, that appeared characteristic of ankylosing spondylitis blood.

Quantitative 5'-RACE with molecular barcodes was used to make the TCR beta libraries. From the 5' RACE reads, TCRdb called clonotypes with MiXCR, one entry per CDR3 protein. The table records 150,000 to 200,000 distinct CDR3 sequences, roughly 10% of them present only once. Only a few counts were recorded for this clonotype. Its antigen is not identified. The sequence came from a male donor with ankylosing spondylitis or in good health (not recorded which). What was sequenced was blood, either unsorted or a sorted T cell fraction (not recorded which).

This CDR3 reads CASIPSGRTSYEQYF. The CDR3 DNA reads TGTGCCAGCATACCCAGCGGGAGAACTTCCTACGAGCAGTACTTC. The rearrangement links TRBV7-9 to TRBJ2-7; 8 nucleotides line up with TRBD2. The CDR3 extends over 15 amino acids. Trimming removed 7 bases from V and 1 base from J; junction bases left unmatched: 9. Germline V gene data show CDR1 as SEHNR and CDR2 as FQNEAQ (reference sequence). The whole variable domain, remainder taken from reference TRBV7-9 and TRBJ2-7, is DTGVSQNPRHKITKRGQNVTFRCDPISEHNRLYWYRQTLGQGPEFLTYFQNEAQLEKSRLLSDRFSAERPKGSFSTLEIQRTEQGDSAMYLCASIPSGRTSYEQYFGPGTRLTVT.